This entry lists 32 T cell receptor beta chains sequenced from one sample in a study of T-cell reconstitution after alpha-beta-depleted transplantation in children. For TCRbeta, the library was prepared with unique molecular identifiers. TCRdb re-analysed the PCR reads in MiXCR, keeping a single row per CDR3 protein. The top ten clones hold roughly 4% of a sample with around 600,000 distinct CDR3 sequences, about 10% of them seen once. Source: PBMCs from the stem cell graft donor, taken from the stem cell graft. Receptors were obtained from a human donor who donated a stem cell graft to a child with acute myeloid leukemia.

V is TRBV12-3 or TRBV12-4 and J is TRBJ2-1, with unresolved D. The CDR3 contains 14 residues. The V end lost 3 bases, the J end lost 2 bases, and 8 bases lay between the germline ends. CDR3 region: CASSLNSPYNEQFF. As DNA, the CDR3 is TGTGCCAGCAGTTTGAACAGCCCCTACAATGAGCAGTTCTTC.

V usage is TRBV18 and J usage is TRBJ2-5; 12 nucleotides agree with TRBD1. The CDR3 contains 15 residues. The V gene's germline CDR1 is KGHSH and CDR2 LQKENI. V gave up 3 bases and J gave up 4 bases; unmatched junction bases: 3. The CDR3 loop is CASSPGQGAGETQYF. The CDR3 DNA follows: TGTGCCAGCTCACCGGGACAGGGGGCTGGAGAGACCCAGTACTTC.

The sample holds a few counts of this clonotype. The CDR3 nucleotides read TGCAGTGCTAGAGTATTAGCGGGGAGTAGCTCCTACAATGAGCAGTTCTTC. This gives the protein CSARVLAGSSSYNEQFF. The gene calls are TRBV20-1 and TRBJ2-1, with 8 bases lining up with TRBD2. The CDR3 has 17 residues. Looked up from germline, CDR1 is DFQATT and CDR2 is SNEGSKA (reference sequence). The V segment lost 1 base and the J segment 0 bases; nucleotides outside the gene matches: 8.

V usage is TRBV29-1 and J usage is TRBJ2-3; 7 bases are shared with TRBD1. Germline values: CDR1 SQVTM, CDR2 ANQGSEA. This CDR3 contains 15 residues. V trimming: 7 bases; J trimming: 3 bases; junction bases outside the gene matches: 13. CDR3: CSAETMTGITDTQYF. DNA for the CDR3: TGCAGCGCCGAAACTATGACAGGGATAACAGATACGCAGTATTTT.

This clonotype was seen only a few times. The final CDR3 position lacks the conserved phenylalanine or tryptophan, pointing to a likely read error. The CDR3 loop reads CASSLGSDGYTL. CDR3 in DNA: TGCGCCAGCAGCTTGGGCAGCGATGGCTACACCTTA. The chain combines TRBV5-1 with TRBJ1-2; D uncertain. Germline values: CDR1 SGHRS, CDR2 YFSETQ. Trimming removed 0 bases from V and 6 bases from J, with 6 bases in between. The CDR3 loop spans 12 amino acids.

The table lists this clonotype with a few counts. The V and J genes are TRBV20-1 and TRBJ2-1; TRBD2 might be the D (7 bases). The V gene's germline CDR1 is DFQATT and CDR2 SNEGSKA (reference sequence). The V end was cut by 0 bases, the J end by 12 bases, with 15 bases between. The CDR3 sequence is 13 residues long. CDR3 DNA: TGCAGTGCTAGAGAGGGGGGGCTCGTATGGCAGTTCTTC. It specifies CSAREGGLVWQFF.

The chain employs TRBV20-1 and TRBJ1-1; weak D call: TRBD1 (6 bases). The CDR3 has 14 amino acids. Trimming pared 4 bases from V and 6 bases from J, leaving 18 bases between. Germline CDR1 is DFQATT and CDR2 is SNEGSKA (reference sequence). The CDR3 nucleotides read TGCAGTGCTATCCGGGGGGGCGGCGGGGCTGAAGCTTTCTTT. Translated, it gives CSAIRGGGGAEAFF.

J is TRBJ1-5 and V is TRBV28; D is ambiguous. The length of the CDR3 is 15 residues. Trimming took off 3 bases at V and 2 bases at J, with 11 bases between the two ends. Per the germline V gene, CDR1 is MDHEN and CDR2 is SYDVKM. This CDR3 is CASSLAIRGNQPQHF. CDR3 nucleotide sequence: TGTGCCAGCAGTTTGGCAATACGAGGCAATCAGCCCCAGCATTTT.

The rearrangement uses TRBV6-5 and TRBJ2-7, with D possibly being TRBD2 (7 bases). The CDR3 runs 15 residues. The germline V and J ends were trimmed by 2 bases and 7 bases, with 18 bases remaining between them. CDR1 and CDR2 (germline): MNHEY, SVGAGI. For the CDR3, the DNA is TGTGCCAGCAGTTACGGGTTGGGGGGGGCAGGGGAGCAGTACTTC. Its protein product is CASSYGLGGAGEQYF.

J is TRBJ2-1 and V is TRBV3-1; no reliable D call. The CDR3 consists of 10 residues. Per germline, CDR1 LGHDT and CDR2 YNNKEL (reference sequence). V was cut by 3 bases and J by 15 bases, with 9 bases left in between. The CDR3 sequence: CASSQSRLFF. The CDR3 nucleotides are TGTGCCAGCAGCCAGTCCCGTTTGTTCTTC.

On this clonotype: This may be a read error: a much more frequent sequence differs by one nucleotide. This chain uses TRBV7-7 with TRBJ2-2, with TRBD1 matching over 8 bases. The germline V gene has CDR1 SSHAT and CDR2 FNYEAQ (reference sequence). The CDR3 runs 15 residues. CDR3 sequence reads: CASSKDRVYAGELFF. The CDR3 DNA reads as TGTGCTAGCAGCAAGGACAGGGTTTACGCCGGGGAGCTGTTTTTT.

This clonotype was counted at least ten times. The gene calls are TRBV20-1 and TRBJ2-3; TRBD2 matches at 8 bases. The CDR3 loop spans 15 amino acids. After removal of 3 bases from V and 3 bases from J, the junction contained 8 bases not matched to a gene. The germline CDR1 and CDR2 sequences are DFQATT and SNEGSKA (reference sequence). For the CDR3, the DNA is TGCAGTGCTAGTCGGAGACGGGAGGGGACAGATACGCAGTATTTT. Amino acid sequence: CSASRRREGTDTQYF.

This clonotype has at least ten counts. The J gene is TRBJ1-1, the V gene TRBV25-1, with 7 bases aligning to TRBD1. Germline V gene sequence: CDR1 MGHDK, CDR2 SYGVNS. The length of the CDR3 is 15 residues. The J segment lost 0 bases and the V segment lost 2 bases, leaving 3 bases of the junction unmatched. CDR3 residues: CASSEGTVMNTEAFF. In DNA, the CDR3 is TGTGCCAGCAGTGAAGGGACAGTCATGAACACTGAAGCTTTCTTT.

The rearrangement links TRBV6-1 to TRBJ1-1; 9 positions agree with TRBD1. In germline, CDR1 is MNHNS, CDR2 SASEGT. V lost 6 bases to trimming and J lost 4 bases; unmatched junction nucleotides: 6. This CDR3 is 14 amino acids long. The DNA for the CDR3 is TGTGCCAGCAGAGGGGACAGGGCGGGCACTGAAGCTTTCTTT. Its translation is CASRGDRAGTEAFF.

This clonotype was counted ten times or more. J is TRBJ1-1 and V is TRBV29-1; D is perhaps TRBD1 (5 bases). CDR1 SQVTM and CDR2 ANQGSEA come from the germline V gene. V lost 5 bases, J lost 3 bases, and 25 bases lay in between. The CDR3 contains 17 residues. The CDR3 DNA is TGCAGCGTTTCTACTCTGTGGGGGTTTGAGGTGGACACTGAAGCTTTCTTT. Its protein is CSVSTLWGFEVDTEAFF.

The V and J genes are TRBV12-3 or TRBV12-4 and TRBJ2-1; 10 positions match TRBD2. The CDR3 has 16 residues. The V and J ends lost 4 bases and 8 bases, in that order; junction bases with no gene match: 11. CDR3 amino acids: CASSSQAGGPADEQFF. CDR3 DNA: TGTGCCAGCAGTTCACAAGCGGGAGGGCCGGCGGATGAGCAGTTCTTC.

This rearrangement joins TRBV15 to TRBJ2-1; 12 bases map to TRBD1. Germline CDR1 and CDR2: LNHNV and YYDKDF (reference sequence). Trimming at V came to 7 bases and at J to 5 bases, leaving 3 bases not matched to a gene. The CDR3 totals 14 residues. Written as DNA, the CDR3 is TGTGCCACCAAGGGACAGGGGGCTCACAATGAGCAGTTCTTC. Its protein is CATKGQGAHNEQFF. Full variable domain (missing parts from reference TRBV15 and TRBJ2-1): DAMVIQNPRYQVTQFGKPVTLSCSQTLNHNVMYWYQQKSSQAPKLLFHYYDKDFNNEADTPDNFQSRRPNTSFCFLDIRSPGLGDTAMYLCATKGQGAHNEQFFGPGTRLTVL.

This clonotype has at least ten counts. This chain joins TRBV25-1 and TRBJ2-2; tentative D call: TRBD2 (5 bases). The CDR3 is 14 residues long. Trimming stripped 7 bases from V and 1 base from J, with 10 bases between. CDR1 is MGHDK, CDR2 SYGVNS, per germline. The DNA of the CDR3 is TGTGCCAGCATCGGCGGACTGAACACCGGGGAGCTGTTTTTT. This translates into CASIGGLNTGELFF. The full variable domain, its missing parts supplied by reference TRBV25-1 and TRBJ2-2, is EADIYQTPRYLVIGTGKKITLECSQTMGHDKMYWYQQDPGMELHLIHYSYGVNSTEKGDLSSESTVSRIRTEHFPLTLESARPSHTSQYLCASIGGLNTGELFFGEGSRLTVL.

This clonotype appeared many times. The chain joins TRBV15 to TRBJ1-5, with D possibly TRBD1 on 5 matching bases. The CDR3 length is 14 residues. V dropped 0 bases and J dropped 5 bases, with 8 bases sitting between them. Germline V lookup: CDR1 LNHNV, CDR2 YYDKDF (reference sequence). The CDR3 reads CATSRDGGDQPQHF. In nucleotides, the CDR3 is TGTGCCACCAGCAGAGATGGGGGTGATCAGCCCCAGCATTTT.

This clonotype was detected many times. The chain links TRBV29-1 to TRBJ1-1, with D possibly matching TRBD1 (5 bases). V dropped 1 base and J dropped 0 bases, with 9 bases sitting between them. The CDR3 is 14 residues long. CDR1 is SQVTM, CDR2 ANQGSEA, per germline. The CDR3 here is CSVEATELNTEAFF. In nucleotides, the CDR3 is TGCAGCGTTGAAGCGACAGAGTTGAACACTGAAGCTTTCTTT.

This clonotype was counted a few times. The chain recombines TRBV19 with TRBJ2-7; a weak D match, TRBD2 (6 bases). The V and J ends lost 2 bases and 6 bases respectively, with 23 bases between them. Germline-derived CDR1 and CDR2 are LNHDA and SQIVND (reference sequence). This CDR3 has 17 amino acids. CDR3 nucleotides: TGTGCCAGTAGTATATTAGCGGTAAGGGGAGGCCCTGCCGAGCAGTACTTC. This translates into CASSILAVRGGPAEQYF.

A few counts support this clonotype. The gene calls are TRBV14 and TRBJ2-6, with D possibly being TRBD1 (6 bases). There are 14 residues in the CDR3. V lost 5 bases and J 2 bases, leaving 7 bases between the germline ends. Germline CDR1 reads SGHDN; CDR2 reads FVKESK. CDR3 bases: TGTGCCAGCAGCTGGGGGCCTGGGGCCAACGTCCTGACTTTC. It encodes CASSWGPGANVLTF.

This clonotype came up many times. V usage is TRBV29-1 and J usage is TRBJ2-7; no firm D call. Trimming took 6 bases from V and 3 from J, leaving 12 bases between them. CDR3 length equals 12 residues. Germline lookup yields CDR1 SQVTM and CDR2 ANQGSEA. The CDR3 here is CSVAKSNYEQYF. DNA for the CDR3: TGCAGCGTCGCAAAGAGTAACTACGAGCAGTACTTC.

This clonotype was detected a few times. The chain uses TRBV3-1 and TRBJ2-2; maybe TRBD1 (6 bases). The CDR3 length is 16 residues. Germline CDR1 LGHDT, CDR2 YNNKEL (reference sequence). The V end lost 3 bases, the J end lost 6 bases, and 17 bases lay between the germline ends. Written as DNA, the CDR3 is TGTGCCAGCAGCCACAGGACAGTAAGAGGCCCCGGGGAGCTGTTTTTT. This sequence encodes CASSHRTVRGPGELFF. The full variable domain, its missing parts supplied by reference TRBV3-1 and TRBJ2-2, is DTAVSQTPKYLVTQMGNDKSIKCEQNLGHDTMYWYKQDSKKFLKIMFSYNNKELIINETVPNRFSPKSPDKAHLNLHINSLELGDSAVYFCASSHRTVRGPGELFFGEGSRLTVL.

This clonotype was seen only a few times. This sequence joins TRBV29-1 and TRBJ2-5; D gene ambiguous. Germline V gene sequence: CDR1 SQVTM, CDR2 ANQGSEA. Trimming removed 6 bases from V and 5 bases from J, with 13 bases in between. The CDR3 covers 12 residues. The CDR3 nucleotides are TGCAGCGTCCAAGGTACTTTGGAGACCCAGTACTTC. Protein sequence: CSVQGTLETQYF.

This clonotype was picked up many times. The chain is built from TRBV2 and TRBJ2-2, with 9 bases aligning to TRBD2. In germline, CDR1 is SNHLY, CDR2 FYNNEI. The J segment lost 6 bases and the V segment lost 8 bases, leaving 10 bases of the junction unmatched. There are 15 residues in the CDR3. CDR3 coding DNA: TGTGCCAGCGTCGGGCTAGCGGGAAGGGCCGGGGAGCTGTTTTTT. It codes for CASVGLAGRAGELFF.

This clonotype showed up just a few times. The chain recombines TRBV20-1 with TRBJ2-1, with TRBD2 identical over 13 bases. The CDR3 contains 15 residues. CDR1 and CDR2 from the germline V gene are DFQATT and SNEGSKA (reference sequence). V shed 2 bases and J 8 bases; nucleotides not matched to a gene: 6. CDR3 sequence (DNA): TGCAGTGCTAGACCCACTAGCGGGAGGGCCCATGAGCAGTTCTTC. It is translated as CSARPTSGRAHEQFF.

This chain joins TRBV20-1 and TRBJ1-5; D is ambiguous. CDR3 length: 13 amino acids. V was trimmed by 0 bases and J by 0 bases, leaving 3 bases between them. The germline CDR1 and CDR2 sequences are DFQATT and SNEGSKA (reference sequence). The CDR3 loop reads CSARDYSNQPQHF. CDR3 coding DNA: TGCAGTGCTAGAGATTATAGCAATCAGCCCCAGCATTTT.

On this clonotype itself: Given a much more abundant clone one base away, this may be a read error. The final CDR3 position lacks the conserved phenylalanine or tryptophan, pointing to a likely read error. The chain links TRBV29-1 to TRBJ2-7, with D uncertain. This CDR3 has 12 amino acids. Germline V CDR1 and CDR2: SQVTM, ANQGSEA. V dropped 8 bases and J dropped 1 base, with 12 bases sitting between them. The CDR3 DNA reads as TGCAGCACCGTAGACGGTTCCTACGAGCAGTACTCC. Its protein product is CSTVDGSYEQYS.

This clonotype was counted many times. This rearrangement joins TRBV20-1 to TRBJ2-2; no firm D call. CDR3 length: 15 residues. Per germline, CDR1 DFQATT and CDR2 SNEGSKA (reference sequence). V lost 0 bases and J 1 base, leaving 9 bases between the germline ends. This CDR3 reads CSARDRFGNTGELFF. The DNA of the CDR3 is TGCAGTGCTAGAGACCGGTTCGGGAACACCGGGGAGCTGTTTTTT.

Comment on this clonotype: One end of the junction fails to match germline, which may point to a read error. This chain uses TRBV5-3 with TRBJ1-5; possible D gene TRBD1, 5 bases. TRBV5-3 is identified as an open reading frame with a role that is uncertain. This CDR3 has 20 residues. CDR3 coding DNA: TGTGCCAGGAGCTTGGGGCCCTTGGGCAGGGAACTATATAGCAATCAGCCCCAGCATTTT. Its translation is CARSLGPLGRELYSNQPQHF.

This clonotype was observed many times. CDR3 region: CATSDTPGLGANEQFF. The CDR3 nucleotides are TGTGCCACCAGTGATACCCCGGGACTAGGGGCAAATGAGCAGTTCTTC. This chain joins TRBV24-1 and TRBJ2-1; 8 bases fit TRBD2. This CDR3 is 16 amino acids long. Germline V lookup: CDR1 KGHDR, CDR2 SFDVKD. Germline trimming cut 3 bases from V and 7 bases from J; bases unmatched to any gene: 10.